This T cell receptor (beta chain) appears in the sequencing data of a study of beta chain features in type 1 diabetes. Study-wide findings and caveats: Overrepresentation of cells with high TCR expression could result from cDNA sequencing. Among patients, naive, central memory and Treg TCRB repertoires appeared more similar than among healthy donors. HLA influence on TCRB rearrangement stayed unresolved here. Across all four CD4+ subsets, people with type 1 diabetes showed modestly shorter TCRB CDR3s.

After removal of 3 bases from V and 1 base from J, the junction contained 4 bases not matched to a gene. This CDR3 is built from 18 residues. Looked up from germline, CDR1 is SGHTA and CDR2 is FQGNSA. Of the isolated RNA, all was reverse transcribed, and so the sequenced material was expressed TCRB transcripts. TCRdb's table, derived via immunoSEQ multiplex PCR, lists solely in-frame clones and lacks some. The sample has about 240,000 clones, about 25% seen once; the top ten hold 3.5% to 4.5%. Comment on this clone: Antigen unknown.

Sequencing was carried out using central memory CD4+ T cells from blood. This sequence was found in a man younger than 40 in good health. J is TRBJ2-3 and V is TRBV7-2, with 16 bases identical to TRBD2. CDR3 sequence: CASSFGTSGRARTDTQYF. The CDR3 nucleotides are TGTGCCAGCAGCTTCGGGACTAGCGGGAGGGCTCGCACAGATACGCAGTATTTT.